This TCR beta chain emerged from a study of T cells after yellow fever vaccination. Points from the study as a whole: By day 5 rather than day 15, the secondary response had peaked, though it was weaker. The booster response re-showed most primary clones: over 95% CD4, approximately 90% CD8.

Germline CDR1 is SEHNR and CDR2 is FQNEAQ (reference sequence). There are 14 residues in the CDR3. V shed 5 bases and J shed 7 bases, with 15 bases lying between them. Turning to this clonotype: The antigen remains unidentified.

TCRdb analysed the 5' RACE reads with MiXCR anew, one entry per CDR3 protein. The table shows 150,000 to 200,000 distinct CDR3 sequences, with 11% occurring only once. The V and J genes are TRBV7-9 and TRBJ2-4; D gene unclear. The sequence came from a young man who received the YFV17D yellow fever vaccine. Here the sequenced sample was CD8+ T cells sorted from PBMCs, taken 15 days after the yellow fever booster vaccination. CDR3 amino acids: CASSDITLGNIQYF. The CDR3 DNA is TGTGCCAGCAGCGACATCACCCTTGGGAACATTCAGTACTTC.